Listed below are T cell receptor beta chains from one sample, sequenced in a study of cytomegalovirus exposure and HLA in healthy donors. Assay: immunoSEQ multiplex PCR; the TCRdb copy retains only in-frame clones and omits some. The table shows over 150,000 clones, with about 71% occurring only once. The sequencing sample was made of PBMCs. The receptors were gathered from a woman in her 30s in good health and CMV-seronegative. Each CDR3 is given with its conserved first and last residue. D genes are given only for firm matches. The size entry is marked missing in some rows and otherwise reads once, few, many or a size class.

d_gene	abundance	v_gene	len	j_gene	CDR3aa	CDR3nt
-	-	TRBV7-2	16	TRBJ1-6	CASSFVGTPNNSPLHF	TGTGCCAGCAGCTTTGTAGGGACACCGAATAATTCACCCCTCCACTTT
TRBD2	-	TRBV13	17	TRBJ2-1	CASSSPNGLADFNEQFF	TGTGCCAGCAGCTCCCCAAACGGACTAGCGGACTTCAATGAGCAGTTCTTC
TRBD1	-	TRBV28	16	TRBJ2-5	CASSDLTGGAMETQYF	TGTGCCAGCAGCGACCTTACAGGGGGCGCGATGGAGACCCAGTACTTC
-	-	TRBV13	12	TRBJ2-5	CASSLSQETQYF	TGTGCCAGCAGCCTCTCCCAAGAGACCCAGTACTTC
-	-	TRBV18	14	TRBJ2-3	CASSPDSSTDTQYF	TGTGCCAGCTCACCGGACAGTAGCACAGATACGCAGTATTTT
-	once	TRBV28	14	TRBJ1-4	CASSLQGSREKLFF	TGTGCCAGCAGTTTACAGGGTTCTAGGGAAAAACTGTTTTTT
TRBD2	-	TRBV4-1	13	TRBJ2-5	CASSLVTSETQYF	TGCGCCAGCAGCCTCGTGACTAGCGAGACCCAGTACTTC
TRBD2	-	TRBV7-3	17	TRBJ2-1	CASSRGLAGAEGGEQFF	TGTGCCAGCAGCAGGGGACTAGCGGGAGCTGAAGGGGGTGAGCAGTTCTTC
TRBD2	-	TRBV11-2	19	TRBJ2-1	CASSSKQGLAGGPANEQFF	TGTGCCAGCAGCTCGAAACAAGGACTAGCGGGGGGGCCGGCCAATGAGCAGTTCTTC
-	-	TRBV9	13	TRBJ2-2	CASSVQGSGELFF	TGTGCCAGCAGCGTTCAGGGATCCGGGGAGCTGTTTTTT
TRBD1	-	TRBV7-9	14	TRBJ2-2	CASSSRTGGGELFF	TGTGCCAGCAGCTCCCGGACAGGGGGCGGTGAGCTGTTTTTT
TRBD1	-	TRBV28	13	TRBJ2-7	CASSPGQGYEQYF	TGTGCCAGCAGTCCGGGACAGGGGTACGAGCAGTACTTC
-	-	TRBV19	13	TRBJ1-1	CASSTTGIAEAFF	TGTGCCAGTAGTACTACAGGTATCGCTGAAGCTTTCTTT
-	-	TRBV27	12	TRBJ2-2	CASRGEAGELFF	TGTGCCAGCAGGGGGGAGGCCGGGGAGCTGTTTTTT
-	once	TRBV19	15	TRBJ1-2	CASSPQTGFVYGYTF	TGTGCCAGTAGTCCCCAAACAGGGTTCGTCTATGGCTACACCTTC
-	-	TRBV11-2	13	TRBJ1-2	CASSPEDFYGYTF	TGTGCCAGCAGCCCTGAAGACTTCTATGGCTACACCTTC
-	-	TRBV7-3	13	TRBJ1-1	CASSQSRNTEAFF	TGTGCCAGCAGCCAGTCTAGAAACACTGAAGCTTTCTTT
-	-	TRBV7-9	14	TRBJ1-6	CASSLARTQSPLHF	TGTGCCAGCAGCTTAGCGCGAACCCAATCACCCCTCCACTTT
TRBD2	-	TRBV11-3	15	TRBJ2-1	CASSPGFAGDNEQFF	TGTGCCAGCAGCCCCGGTTTTGCGGGAGACAATGAGCAGTTCTTC
-	-	TRBV28	12	TRBJ2-7	CASSLSRYEQYF	TGTGCCAGCAGTTTATCTCGCTACGAGCAGTACTTC
TRBD2	-	TRBV7-9	16	TRBJ2-3	CASSLLSGGGTDTQYF	TGTGCCAGCAGCTTGCTTTCTGGCGGGGGTACAGATACGCAGTATTTT
-	few	TRBV6-4	14	TRBJ2-6	CASSEGDSTNVLTF	TGTGCCAGCAGTGAGGGAGACTCAACCAACGTCCTGACTTTC
TRBD1	-	TRBV4-1	15	TRBJ1-3	CASSVTGDHRNTIYF	TGCGCCAGCAGCGTGACAGGGGACCATAGAAACACCATATATTTT
TRBD1	-	TRBV6-5	15	TRBJ1-2	CASPKGRRRGQGYTF	TGTGCCAGCCCAAAGGGCCGTCGCAGGGGGCAAGGCTACACCTTC
-	few	TRBV2	11	TRBJ2-1	CASSGLNEQFF	TGTGCCAGCAGTGGTCTAAATGAGCAGTTCTTC
-	few	TRBV9	17	TRBJ2-6	CASSVTGYLPGANVLTF	TGTGCCAGCAGCGTTACAGGTTACCTCCCTGGGGCCAACGTCCTGACTTTC
-	few	TRBV7-9	14	TRBJ1-4	CASSRDSAYEKLFF	TGTGCCAGCAGCCGAGACAGTGCCTATGAAAAACTGTTTTTT
TRBD1	-	TRBV9	13	TRBJ2-5	CASSVQGEETQYF	TGTGCCAGCAGCGTCCAGGGGGAAGAGACCCAGTACTTC
TRBD2	-	TRBV29-1	14	TRBJ2-7	CSVQLAGPPYEQYF	TGCAGCGTACAGCTAGCGGGACCCCCCTACGAGCAGTACTTC
TRBD1	-	TRBV25-1	14	TRBJ2-7	CASSVTGESYEQYF	TGTGCCAGCAGTGTGACAGGGGAATCTTACGAGCAGTACTTC
TRBD1	-	TRBV15	15	TRBJ1-2	CATTRGTGESYGYTF	TGTGCCACCACAAGGGGGACAGGGGAGTCCTATGGCTACACCTTC
-	-	TRBV7-6	15	TRBJ1-3	CASSKTTGPGNTIYF	TGTGCCAGCAGCAAAACGACAGGTCCCGGAAACACCATATATTTT
-	once	TRBV7-2	15	TRBJ2-5	CASNNRESRLETQYF	TGTGCCAGCAACAACAGGGAGTCGCGGTTGGAGACCCAGTACTTC
-	few	TRBV11-2	15	TRBJ1-5	CASSLDPGTNQPQHF	TGTGCCAGCAGCTTAGATCCAGGGACTAATCAGCCCCAGCATTTT
-	few	TRBV14	13	TRBJ2-2	CASSQLIAGELFF	TGTGCCAGCAGCCAATTAATAGCCGGGGAGCTGTTTTTT
-	-	TRBV6-1	14	TRBJ2-3	CASGQDRSTDTQYF	TGTGCCAGCGGCCAAGACAGGAGCACAGATACGCAGTATTTT
TRBD1	-	TRBV4-2	15	TRBJ1-3	CASSSPRQGGNTIYF	TGTGCCAGCAGCTCCCCAAGACAGGGGGGAAACACCATATATTTT
-	-	TRBV15	14	TRBJ2-7	CATSRVVSPYEQYF	TGTGCCACCAGCAGGGTAGTTTCTCCCTACGAGCAGTACTTC
-	few	TRBV7-6	13	TRBJ1-1	CASSRLQNTEAFF	TGTGCCAGCAGCCGACTGCAGAACACTGAAGCTTTCTTT
TRBD1	-	TRBV5-4	16	TRBJ1-3	CASSFDGRGLGNTIYF	TGTGCCAGCAGCTTCGACGGCAGGGGGCTTGGAAACACCATATATTTT
TRBD2	few	TRBV5-1	16	TRBJ2-1	CASSLIAGGRGVVQFF	TGCGCCAGCAGCTTGATAGCGGGAGGGAGGGGCGTGGTGCAGTTCTTC
TRBD2	-	TRBV5-1	18	TRBJ2-7	CASSLASGVAGISYEQYF	TGCGCCAGCAGCTTGGCCTCGGGGGTAGCGGGCATCTCCTACGAGCAGTACTTC
TRBD1	-	TRBV2	15	TRBJ1-2	CASNKDRGRNYGYTF	TGTGCCAGCAACAAAGACAGGGGGCGAAACTATGGCTACACCTTC
-	-	TRBV7-9	14	TRBJ2-3	CASSLDLATDTQYF	TGTGCCAGCAGCTTAGACTTAGCGACAGATACGCAGTATTTT
-	-	TRBV6-5	14	TRBJ1-1	CASSYGGWNTEAFF	TGTGCCAGCAGTTACGGGGGCTGGAACACTGAAGCTTTCTTT
TRBD1	-	TRBV7-3	15	TRBJ1-1	CASSLTGGGYTEAFF	TGTGCCAGCAGCTTAACAGGGGGCGGATACACTGAAGCTTTCTTT
-	once	TRBV25-1	16	TRBJ2-5	CASSEYIGGYQETQYF	TGTGCCAGCAGTGAATATATAGGAGGCTACCAAGAGACCCAGTACTTC
TRBD2	-	TRBV27	16	TRBJ2-7	CASSMQRGRPLYEQYF	TGTGCCAGCAGTATGCAGCGGGGCCGCCCCCTCTACGAGCAGTACTTC
-	once	TRBV28	16	TRBJ2-1	CASSPPDLEAYNEQFF	TGTGCCAGCAGTCCCCCGGACTTAGAGGCCTACAATGAGCAGTTCTTC
TRBD2	-	TRBV28	20	TRBJ2-7	CASSLGWTSGRNRQSYEQYF	TGTGCCAGCAGTTTGGGGTGGACTAGCGGGAGAAATAGGCAGTCCTACGAGCAGTACTTC
TRBD2	-	TRBV4-1	17	TRBJ2-1	CASSGTERESVYNEQFF	TGCGCCAGCAGCGGGACCGAGCGGGAGAGCGTCTACAATGAGCAGTTCTTC
-	-	TRBV10-3	13	TRBJ1-2	CAISGADSYGYTF	TGTGCCATCAGTGGAGCGGACAGCTATGGCTACACCTTC
-	once	TRBV29-1	13	TRBJ1-1	CSVVAGRNTEAFF	TGCAGCGTTGTGGCAGGGCGGAACACTGAAGCTTTCTTT
TRBD1	-	TRBV4-1	17	TRBJ1-1	CASSQGRDRELGTEAFF	TGCGCCAGCAGCCAAGGCCGGGACAGGGAGTTGGGCACTGAAGCTTTCTTT